The 3 T cell receptor beta chains below were found in one sample sequenced in a study of STAT5B mutations in CD4+ large granular lymphocyte leukemia (dated by TCRdb to the early 2020s). The library was obtained by the immunoSEQ multiplex PCR assay. TCRdb holds this immuneACCESS table with in-frame rearrangements only. Some clones are missing; in checked studies, unresolved V genes explain under half, and the rest has no known cause. The sample profile shows roughly 34,000 clones; 76% of them were found once. The ten biggest clones cover about 7% of the sample. Sample: CD4+ T cells from blood buffy coats. These receptors all come from a human donor in good health.

This clone was recorded a few times. CDR3 sequence reads: CSVVRGEETQYF. The CDR3 coding sequence is TGCAGCGTCGTCAGGGGTGAAGAGACCCAGTACTTC. The genes are TRBV29-1 and TRBJ2-5, with D perhaps matching TRBD1 (6 bases). Trimming cost V 6 bases and J 3 bases, with 11 bases left between them. Germline CDR1 SQVTM, CDR2 ANQGSEA. This CDR3 region has 12 residues.

The V gene is TRBV5-6, the J gene TRBJ2-4, with D maybe TRBD1 (6 bases). The CDR3 extends over 16 amino acids. Germline CDR1 reads SGHDT; CDR2 reads YYEEEE. V lost 0 bases to trimming and J lost 8 bases, with 18 bases between them. CDR3 sequence: CASSLGGLDRMDIQYF. CDR3 DNA sequence: TGTGCCAGCAGCTTGGGGGGGCTTGACAGGATGGACATTCAGTACTTC. The full variable domain, rest sourced from reference TRBV5-6 and TRBJ2-4, is DAGVTQSPTHLIKTRGQQVTLRCSPKSGHDTVSWYQQALGQGPQFIFQYYEEEERQRGNFPDRFSGHQFPNYSSELNVNALLLGDSALYLCASSLGGLDRMDIQYFGAGTRLSVL.

The chain joins TRBV5-1 to TRBJ2-3, with D unresolved. This CDR3 region has 12 residues. Trimming shortened V by 4 bases and J by 4 bases, and 7 bases separated the two germline ends. Germline loops: CDR1 SGHRS, CDR2 YFSETQ. As DNA, the CDR3 is TGCGCCAGCAGCCTATTTTCAGATACGCAGTATTTT. Protein product: CASSLFSDTQYF.